These 9 T cell receptor beta chains share one sample of origin, sequenced in a study of T cell responses to AZD1222 COVID-19 vaccine. The assay was immunoSEQ multiplex PCR, and TCRdb's table has in-frame clones only and misses some. This table has about 140,000 clones, around 92% appearing once. This material consisted of peripheral blood, taken on day 0 of AZD1222 vaccination. The receptors originated from an adult in good health.

V usage is TRBV7-3 and J usage is TRBJ2-2; TRBD1 matches 7 bases. The length of the CDR3 is 14 residues. The ends lost 5 bases at V and 6 bases at J; junction bases unmatched: 6. The germline V gene has CDR1 SGHTA and CDR2 FQGTGA. The CDR3 region has the DNA TGTGCCAGCAGCCTACAGGGGACGTCCGGGGAGCTGTTTTTT. It yields the protein CASSLQGTSGELFF.

The chain recombines TRBV3-1 (or the pseudogene TRBV3-2) with TRBJ2-3; the D gene is possibly TRBD2 (6 bases). The germline V and J ends were trimmed by 3 bases and 6 bases, with 13 bases remaining between them. This CDR3 contains 14 residues. CDR1 is LGHDT, CDR2 YNNKEL, per germline (reference sequence). The CDR3 region is CASSQGTWADTQYF. The DNA of the CDR3 is TGTGCCAGCAGCCAGGGGACTTGGGCGGATACGCAGTATTTT.

This rearrangement joins TRBV12-3 or TRBV12-4 to TRBJ1-1, with D unresolved. CDR3 length equals 12 residues. Trimming took 3 bases from V and 3 from J, leaving 5 bases between them. The CDR3: CASSFGHTEAFF. CDR3 sequence (DNA): TGTGCCAGCAGTTTCGGTCACACTGAAGCTTTCTTT.

V is TRBV28 and J is TRBJ2-5; possible D gene TRBD1, 7 bases. The germline V gene has CDR1 MDHEN and CDR2 SYDVKM. Trimming took 6 bases from V and 6 from J, leaving 20 bases between them. This CDR3 contains 15 residues. CDR3 coding DNA: TGTGCCAGCAGCTCGGCGGGGACAGTCGGGCAGACCCAGTACTTC. This codes for CASSSAGTVGQTQYF.

The rearrangement joins TRBV2 to TRBJ1-6, with D hard to call. Looked up from germline, CDR1 is SNHLY and CDR2 is FYNNEI. The length of the CDR3 is 16 residues. The V gene lost 3 bases and the J gene lost 0 bases, with 9 bases spanning the gap. The CDR3 sequence is CASSEERSSYNSPLHF. The CDR3 DNA follows: TGTGCCAGCAGTGAGGAAAGGAGCTCCTATAATTCACCCCTCCACTTT.

V usage is TRBV19 and J usage is TRBJ2-5; D perhaps matches TRBD2 (5 bases). This CDR3 has 16 amino acids. The V end was cut by 1 base, the J end by 2 bases, with 14 bases between. Germline V gene sequence: CDR1 LNHDA, CDR2 SQIVND (reference sequence). CDR3 coding DNA: TGTGCCAGTAGTATAGGTGACACGGGATTTCAAGAGACCCAGTACTTC. It is translated as CASSIGDTGFQETQYF.

This clone was recorded once. This chain links TRBV28 with TRBJ1-6; D perhaps matches TRBD1 (6 bases). Germline V CDR1 and CDR2: MDHEN, SYDVKM. This CDR3 has 15 residues. Trimming removed 3 bases at V and 5 bases at J, with 11 bases between. CDR3: CASSFSGADNSPLHF. The CDR3 DNA follows: TGTGCCAGCAGTTTCTCGGGGGCGGATAATTCACCCCTCCACTTT.

The rearrangement uses TRBV5-8 and TRBJ1-4; 7 positions match TRBD1. CDR3 length equals 14 residues. Per the germline V gene, CDR1 is SGHTS and CDR2 is YDEGEE. V trimming: 2 bases; J trimming: 7 bases; junction bases outside the gene matches: 5. CDR3 bases: TGTGCCAGCAGCTTAGCAGGGGGGCCTGAAAAACTGTTTTTT. Its translation is CASSLAGGPEKLFF.

The V call is TRBV7-8, the J call TRBJ2-7, with 8 positions matching TRBD2. With 5 bases clipped from V and 5 bases from J, the junction kept 5 bases outside the gene matches. Germline assignment: CDR1 SGHVS and CDR2 FQNEAQ. The CDR3 runs 13 residues. CDR3 bases: TGTGCCAGCAGCCCGGGGGGGTACGACGAGCAGTACTTC. It is translated as CASSPGGYDEQYF.